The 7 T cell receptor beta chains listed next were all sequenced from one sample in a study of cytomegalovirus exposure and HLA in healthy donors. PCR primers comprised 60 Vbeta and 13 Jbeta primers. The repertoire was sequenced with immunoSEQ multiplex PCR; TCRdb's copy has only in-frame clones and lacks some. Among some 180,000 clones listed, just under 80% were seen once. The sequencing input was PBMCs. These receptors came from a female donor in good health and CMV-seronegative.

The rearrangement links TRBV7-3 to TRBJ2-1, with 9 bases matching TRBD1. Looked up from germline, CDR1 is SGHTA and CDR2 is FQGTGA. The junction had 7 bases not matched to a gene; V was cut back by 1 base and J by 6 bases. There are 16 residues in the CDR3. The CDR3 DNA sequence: TGTGCCAGCAGCTTAAACAGGGGGCGATTCCGCAATGAGCAGTTCTTC. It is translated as CASSLNRGRFRNEQFF.

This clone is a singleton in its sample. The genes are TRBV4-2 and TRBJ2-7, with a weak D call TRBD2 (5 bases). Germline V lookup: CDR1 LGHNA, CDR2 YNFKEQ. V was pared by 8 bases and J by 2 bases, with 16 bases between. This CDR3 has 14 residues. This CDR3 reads CASRSEGGAYEQYF. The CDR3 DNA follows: TGTGCCAGCCGCTCCGAGGGTGGGGCCTACGAGCAGTACTTC.

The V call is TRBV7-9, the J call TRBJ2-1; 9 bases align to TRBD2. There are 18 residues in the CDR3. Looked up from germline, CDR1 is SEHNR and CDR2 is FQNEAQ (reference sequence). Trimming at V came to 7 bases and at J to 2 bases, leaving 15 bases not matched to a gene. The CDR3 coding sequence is TGTGCCAGCAACAAGCGGACCTTTGCGGGAGGGGCCTACAATGAGCAGTTCTTC. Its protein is CASNKRTFAGGAYNEQFF.

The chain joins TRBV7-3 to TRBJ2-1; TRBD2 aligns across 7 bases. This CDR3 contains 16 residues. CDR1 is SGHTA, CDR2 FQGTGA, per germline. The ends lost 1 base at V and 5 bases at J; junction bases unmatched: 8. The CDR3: CASSLRGGRANNEQFF. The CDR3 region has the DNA TGTGCCAGCAGCTTAAGGGGTGGGAGGGCCAACAATGAGCAGTTCTTC.

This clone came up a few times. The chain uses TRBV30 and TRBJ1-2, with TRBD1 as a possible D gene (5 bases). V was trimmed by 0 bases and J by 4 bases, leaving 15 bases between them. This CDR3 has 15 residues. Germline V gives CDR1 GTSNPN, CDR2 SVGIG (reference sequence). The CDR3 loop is CAWSVQAGSFYGYTF. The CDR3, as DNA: TGTGCCTGGAGTGTACAGGCAGGGTCCTTCTATGGCTACACCTTC.

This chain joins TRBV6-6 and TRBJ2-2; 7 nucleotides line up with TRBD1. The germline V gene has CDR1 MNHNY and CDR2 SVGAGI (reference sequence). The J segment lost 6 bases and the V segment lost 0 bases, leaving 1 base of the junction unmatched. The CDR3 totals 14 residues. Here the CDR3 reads CASSYSGGPGELFF. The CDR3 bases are TGTGCCAGCAGTTACTCAGGGGGCCCCGGGGAGCTGTTTTTT.

DNA of the CDR3: TGCGCCAGCAGCCAAGATCGGACTAGCTTGGCCTACGAGCAGTACTTC. Translation gives CASSQDRTSLAYEQYF. The rearrangement joins TRBV4-1 to TRBJ2-7; 8 nucleotides line up with TRBD2. J was trimmed by 2 bases and V by 0 bases; bases with no gene match: 6. CDR1 is MGHRA, CDR2 YSYEKL, per germline. The CDR3 is 16 amino acids.